This is a list of T cell receptor beta chains from one sample in a study of T-cell reconstitution after alpha-beta-depleted transplantation in children. TCRdb reprocessed the PCR reads with MiXCR, giving one entry per CDR3 protein. The sample lists about 490,000 distinct CDR3 sequences; approximately 10% were seen once. This material consisted of PBMCs, taken before TCRalphabeta/CD19-depleted stem cell transplant. The origin of the receptors is a child aged 2 to 15 with inherited bone marrow failure, due to receive a stem cell transplant. The CDR3 runs from the conserved cysteine through the conserved F or W. The D gene is left open where the match is weak. Rows may omit the clone size; those that give it use once, few, many or a size class.

j_call clone_size v_call d_call cdr3_nt cdr3_aa
TRBJ2-2 many TRBV19 NA TGTGCCAGTAGTATTAGAGGCAGGAGGAACACCGGGGAGCTGTTTTTT CASSIRGRRNTGELFF
TRBJ2-5 NA TRBV10-3 NA TGTGCCATCAGTGACGGATCCCAAGAGACCCAGTACTTC CAISDGSQETQYF
TRBJ2-1 many TRBV20-1 TRBD2 TGCAGTGCTAGAGATCGGGGGGGCGTAACCAATGAGCAGTTCTTC CSARDRGGVTNEQFF
TRBJ2-3 many TRBV6-2/TRBV6-3 NA TGTGCCAGCAGTTCCCGGGAAGATACGCAGTATTTT CASSSREDTQYF
TRBJ2-1 many TRBV29-1 TRBD2 TGCAGCGGGGCCGGGACTAGCTCCTACAATGAGCAGTTCTTC CSGAGTSSYNEQFF
TRBJ2-3 NA TRBV5-4 NA TGTGCCAGCAGACTACAGGGAGGTGGGCGCACAGATACGCAGTATTTT CASRLQGGGRTDTQYF
TRBJ1-2 many TRBV2 NA TGTGCCAGCACCGGAACCTATGGCTACACCTTC CASTGTYGYTF
TRBJ2-1 many TRBV7-6 NA TGTGCCAGCAGCCATGGCCCGGGCTACAATGAGCAGTTCTTC CASSHGPGYNEQFF
TRBJ2-2 many TRBV20-1 NA TGCAGTGCCACGACAGCTACCGGGGAGCTGTTTTTT CSATTATGELFF
TRBJ2-4 many TRBV15 NA TGTGCCACCAGCCCCGGGGGGACAGACGCATCGGACATTCAGTACTTC CATSPGGTDASDIQYF
TRBJ2-2 many TRBV12-3/TRBV12-4 TRBD1 TGTGCCAGCAGTCGGGACAGTCGCACCGGGGAGCTGTTTTTT CASSRDSRTGELFF
TRBJ1-3 NA TRBV20-1 NA TGCAGTGCTAAACAGGGCCCTGGAAACACCATATATTTT CSAKQGPGNTIYF
TRBJ1-1 many TRBV27 NA TGTGCCACCGGGGAGGTGGAGACTGAAGCTTTCTTT CATGEVETEAFF
TRBJ1-1 many TRBV7-2 NA TGTGCCAGCAGCTTAATCTCCCACGGGAACACTGAAGCTTTCTTT CASSLISHGNTEAFF
TRBJ2-1 NA TRBV6-1 TRBD2 TGTGCCAGCAGATGGACTAGTGAGGCCTACAATGAGCAGTTCTTC CASRWTSEAYNEQFF
TRBJ2-3 many TRBV27 TRBD2 TGTGCCAGCAGTTTCTTAGCGGGAGCGGGAGATACGCAGTATTTT CASSFLAGAGDTQYF